This T cell receptor (beta chain) originates from a study of regulatory T cells in long-lasting Graves disease. Findings and limits, study-wide: Owing to a sample size that was small, accuracy may have been reduced. Persistent Graves' patients had lower TCR diversity than newly diagnosed ones.

Both iRepertoire HTBI primers and Arm-PCR of CDR3 regions were used to build the TCR beta libraries. TCRdb itself ran the multiplex PCR reads through MiXCR, one entry per CDR3 protein. This sample carries about 440,000 distinct CDR3 sequences, 15% of them seen once, and the ten largest clones take roughly a sixth. This clonotype was found a few times. No antigen is known for it. The time point denotes: newly diagnosed GD, antithyroid drugs for less than 3 months. Isolated PBMC RNA provided the starting material for the TCR library. These data were also filed under a second study, of T cells in Graves' hyperthyroidism and ophthalmopathy. That work states: An initial round of RT-PCR targeting the TCR CDR3 relied on the HTBI primer set. Blood held most thyroid clonotypes expanded above 0.001 frequency.

The specimen was peripheral blood mononuclear cells (PBMCs), collected at new diagnosis, from a patient treated with antithyroid drugs. The TCR comes from a woman under 40 with Graves disease.

The CDR3 DNA follows: TGTGCCAGCAGCCCCCCGGGACCACCGATAGGGTTCTTC. Its protein product is CASSPPGPPIGFF. The J gene is TRBJ2-1, the V gene TRBV7-9; D possibly matches TRBD1 or TRBD2 (5 bases each). The V gene lost 5 bases and the J gene lost 15 bases, with 20 bases spanning the gap. The CDR3 runs 13 residues. The germline CDR1 and CDR2 sequences are SEHNR and FQNEAQ (reference sequence). The full variable domain, in which reference TRBV7-9 and TRBJ2-1 provide the parts outside the CDR3, is DTGVSQNPRHKITKRGQNVTFRCDPISEHNRLYWYRQTLGQGPEFLTYFQNEAQLEKSRLLSDRFSAERPKGSFSTLEIQRTEQGDSAMYLCASSPPGPPIGFFGPGTRLTVL.